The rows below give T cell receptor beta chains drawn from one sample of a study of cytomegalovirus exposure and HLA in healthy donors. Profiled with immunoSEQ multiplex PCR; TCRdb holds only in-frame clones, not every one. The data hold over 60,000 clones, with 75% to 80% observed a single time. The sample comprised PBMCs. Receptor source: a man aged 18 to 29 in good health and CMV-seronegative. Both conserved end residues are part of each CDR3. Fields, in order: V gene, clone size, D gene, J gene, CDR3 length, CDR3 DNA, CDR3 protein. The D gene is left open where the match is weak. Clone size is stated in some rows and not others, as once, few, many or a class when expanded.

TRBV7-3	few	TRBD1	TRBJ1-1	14	TGTGCCAGCAGCACCAACAGGGGGAGCACTGAAGCTTTCTTT	CASSTNRGSTEAFF
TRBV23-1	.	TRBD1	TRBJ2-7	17	TGCGCCAGCAGTCAATCCCCCGACAGGGGGCTGTCCTACGAGCAGTACTTC	CASSQSPDRGLSYEQYF
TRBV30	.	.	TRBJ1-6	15	TGTGCCTGGAGTGTACGGCAGGTCTATAATTCACCCCTCCACTTT	CAWSVRQVYNSPLHF
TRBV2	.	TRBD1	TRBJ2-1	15	TGTGCCAGCAACAAGGGGACAGGGATCTACAATGAGCAGTTCTTC	CASNKGTGIYNEQFF
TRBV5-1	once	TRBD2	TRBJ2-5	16	TGCGCCAGCAGCTTGCCCCTAGCGGGGGATCAAGAGACCCAGTACTTC	CASSLPLAGDQETQYF
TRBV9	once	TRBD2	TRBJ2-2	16	TGTGCCAGCAGCGCACCGACTAGCGGGAACACCGGGGAGCTGTTTTTT	CASSAPTSGNTGELFF
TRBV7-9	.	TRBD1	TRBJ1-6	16	TGTGCCAGCAGCCCGCGGAGTGACAGGGCAAATTCACCCCTCCACTTT	CASSPRSDRANSPLHF
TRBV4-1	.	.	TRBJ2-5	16	TGCGCCAGCAGCCAAGATCGTCAGGGGTGGGGAGAGACCCAGTACTTC	CASSQDRQGWGETQYF
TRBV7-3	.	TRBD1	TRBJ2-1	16	TGTGCCAGCAGCTTACACGGGACAGGGGGCTGGAATGAGCAGTTCTTC	CASSLHGTGGWNEQFF
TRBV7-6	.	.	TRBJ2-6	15	TGTGCCAGCAGCACCGCTCGCGGCGGGGCCAACGTCCTGACTTTC	CASSTARGGANVLTF